This T cell receptor (beta chain) was recorded in a study of cytomegalovirus exposure and HLA in healthy donors. PCR employed 60 Vbeta and 13 Jbeta primers. Libraries were prepared by immunoSEQ multiplex PCR; TCRdb keeps only in-frame clonotypes and omits some of them. The table lists approximately 170,000 clones, roughly 80% of them singletons. The ends were cut back, 4 bases at V and 6 bases at J, with 21 bases in the middle. This CDR3 is built from 16 residues. The germline CDR1 and CDR2 sequences are SGHTA and FQGNSA. The TCR sequence derives from a human donor in good health. Sequenced input: PBMCs. This chain connects TRBV7-2 to TRBJ1-1; D perhaps matches TRBD1 (6 bases). Written as DNA, the CDR3 is TGTGCCAGCAGCTCGTGGAACAGGGCTAGCTCGGCTGAAGCTTTCTTT. Translating gives CASSSWNRASSAEAFF.